The clone carrying this TCR beta chain occurred a few times. Antigen: not known. Libraries of TCR beta came from iRepertoire HTBI primers plus Arm-PCR of CDR3 regions. MiXCR, applied by TCRdb to the multiplex PCR reads, yields one record per CDR3 protein. The table lists 400,000 to 450,000 distinct CDR3 sequences, 15% of them singletons, with around 17% in the top ten. V lost 7 bases and J 4 bases, leaving 16 bases between the germline ends. Germline CDR1 SQVTM, CDR2 ANQGSEA. The length of the CDR3 is 13 residues. Indicated time point: newly diagnosed GD, antithyroid drugs for less than 3 months. RNA isolated from PBMCs was used to make the TCR library. Patients met American Thyroid Association criteria for Graves' disease. This sample was taken from a study of regulatory T cells in long-lasting Graves disease. Findings and caveats of the study: The study found TRBV28, TRBJ1-2 and TRBJ2-5 favored in persistent disease.

The sample was also reused in another study, on T cells in Graves' hyperthyroidism and ophthalmopathy. Turning to that study: A first-round RT-PCR of the TCR CDR3 used the HTBI primer set.

The source of this sequence is a woman aged 25 to 45 with Graves disease. The chain couples TRBV29-1 to TRBJ1-1, with D unclear. This specimen was peripheral blood mononuclear cells (PBMCs), taken at new diagnosis, from a patient treated with antithyroid drugs. The DNA of the CDR3 is TGCAGCGCCGAGTATGGGTCCCGCACTGAAGCTTTCTTT. As protein: CSAEYGSRTEAFF. Together with reference TRBV29-1 and TRBJ1-1, the CDR3 gives the full variable domain: SAVISQKPSRDICQRGTSLTIQCQVDSQVTMMFWYRQQPGQSLTLIATANQGSEATYESGFVIDKFPISRPNLTFSTLTVSNMSPEDSSIYLCSAEYGSRTEAFFGQGTRLTVV.